A selection of T cell receptor beta chains follows, all from one sample in a study of Tregs in tolerant kidney transplant recipients. Here immunoSEQ multiplex PCR was the method, and the copy in TCRdb shows in-frame clones only, minus some. Of tens of thousands of clones listed, roughly 89% are singletons. The sequencing input was CD4+ T cells from blood. The source is a human donor in good health. CDR3s include the opening cysteine and the closing phenylalanine or tryptophan. A D gene is named only where the DNA matches it firmly. Where a row states a size, it is once, few, many or the class of an expanded clone; other rows omit it.

v_gene	j_gene	d_gene	abundance	CDR3aa	CDR3nt
TRBV29-1	TRBJ1-4	-	once	CSVARVNEKLFF	TGCAGCGTTGCCAGGGTTAATGAAAAACTGTTTTTT
TRBV7-9	TRBJ1-6	TRBD1	once	CASSLRGPGTSPLHF	TGTGCCAGCAGCTTAAGGGGGCCAGGGACTTCACCCCTCCACTTT
TRBV19	TRBJ2-1	TRBD2	-	CASSTPTTSGSVREQFF	TGTGCCAGTAGTACCCCTACGACTAGCGGGAGCGTTCGGGAGCAGTTCTTC
TRBV19	TRBJ1-3	-	few	CASMHRIGNTIYF	TGTGCCAGTATGCATCGAATCGGAAACACCATATATTTT
TRBV21-1	TRBJ2-6	-	-	CASSKVGTGAGANVLTF	-
TRBV14	TRBJ1-1	-	-	CASSLRATNTEAFF	TGTGCCAGCAGCCTCAGGGCAACGAACACTGAAGCTTTCTTT
TRBV19	TRBJ2-7	-	-	CASRGRETGIYEQYF	TGTGCCAGTAGGGGGAGGGAGACAGGCATCTATGAGCAGTACTTC
TRBV4-2	TRBJ2-3	-	few	CASSPEGTDTQYF	TGTGCCAGCAGCCCCGAGGGGACCGATACGCAGTATTTT
TRBV18	TRBJ2-1	TRBD1	-	CASSLLNLQGPGYNEQFF	TGTGCCAGCTCACTCCTGAACTTACAGGGGCCTGGGTACAATGAGCAGTTCTTC
TRBV2	TRBJ2-7	-	-	CANKRGTRTYEQYF	TGTGCCAACAAACGCGGGACCCGGACCTACGAGCAGTACTTC
TRBV25-1	TRBJ1-2	-	-	CASSEYTGRGDGYTF	TGTGCCAGCAGTGAATATACGGGGCGTGGGGATGGCTACACCTTC
TRBV6-1	TRBJ2-2	-	-	CASIPPGTGELFF	TGTGCCAGCATCCCCCCTGGCACCGGGGAGCTGTTTTTT
TRBV5-6	TRBJ1-2	TRBD1	-	CASSTTGLFGYTF	TGTGCCAGCAGCACGACAGGGTTGTTCGGCTACACCTTC
TRBV11-3	TRBJ2-5	-	few	CASSFLRDQETQYF	TGTGCCAGCAGCTTTTTGCGGGACCAAGAGACCCAGTACTTC
TRBV4-3	TRBJ2-5	-	once	CASSQLLSQETQYF	TGCGCCAGCAGCCAATTACTGAGCCAGGAGACCCAGTACTTC
TRBV29-1	TRBJ1-2	-	-	CSARETGNYGYTF	TGCAGCGCCCGGGAGACAGGAAACTATGGCTACACCTTC
TRBV7-9	TRBJ1-4	-	-	CASSRSGDGKLFF	TGTGCCAGCAGCCGCTCAGGGGACGGAAAACTGTTTTTT
TRBV9	TRBJ2-1	-	-	CASSVGAYEQFF	TGTGCCAGCAGCGTAGGGGCCTATGAGCAGTTCTTC
TRBV2	TRBJ2-1	-	-	CASGLRGGHEQFF	TGTGCCAGCGGGCTCCGGGGCGGGCATGAGCAGTTCTTC
TRBV29-1	TRBJ1-2	TRBD1	-	CSVPRQGRPVFGYTF	TGCAGCGTACCCAGACAGGGACGGCCGGTATTCGGCTACACCTTC
TRBV10-3	TRBJ1-2	-	-	CAISESEQVYGYTF	TGTGCCATCAGTGAGTCTGAACAGGTCTATGGCTACACCTTC
TRBV7-2	TRBJ2-1	TRBD1	-	CASSATLQGGDEQFF	TGTGCCAGCAGCGCCACCCTACAAGGGGGCGATGAGCAGTTCTTC
TRBV2	TRBJ2-3	-	-	CASTGESRDTQYF	TGTGCCAGCACTGGGGAATCGCGGGATACGCAGTATTTT
TRBV18	TRBJ2-6	-	-	CASSAHPQGVGANVLTF	TGTGCCAGCTCAGCCCACCCACAGGGAGTAGGGGCCAACGTCCTGACTTTC
TRBV10-3	TRBJ1-6	-	once	CAIRRGDYNSPLHF	TGTGCCATCAGGAGGGGGGATTATAATTCACCCCTCCACTTT
TRBV27	TRBJ2-3	TRBD2	-	CASSPEQTSRWQYF	TGTGCCAGCAGTCCTGAACAGACTAGCCGCTGGCAGTATTTT
TRBV5-1	TRBJ2-3	-	-	CASSPGDTTDTQYF	TGCGCCAGCAGCCCTGGAGATACCACAGATACGCAGTATTTT